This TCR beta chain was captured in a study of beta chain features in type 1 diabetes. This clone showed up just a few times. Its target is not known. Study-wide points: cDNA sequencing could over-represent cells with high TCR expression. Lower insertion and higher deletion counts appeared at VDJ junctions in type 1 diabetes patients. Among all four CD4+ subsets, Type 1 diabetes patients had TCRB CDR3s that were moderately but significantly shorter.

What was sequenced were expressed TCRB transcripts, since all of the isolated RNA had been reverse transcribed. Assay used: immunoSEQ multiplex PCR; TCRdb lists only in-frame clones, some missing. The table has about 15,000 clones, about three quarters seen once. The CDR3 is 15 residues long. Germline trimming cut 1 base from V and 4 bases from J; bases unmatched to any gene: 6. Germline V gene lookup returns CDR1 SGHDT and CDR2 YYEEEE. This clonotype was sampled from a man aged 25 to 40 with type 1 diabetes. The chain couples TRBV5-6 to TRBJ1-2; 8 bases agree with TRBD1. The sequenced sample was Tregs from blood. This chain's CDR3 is CASSLYGQGSYGYTF. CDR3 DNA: TGTGCCAGCAGCTTGTACGGACAGGGTAGCTATGGCTACACCTTC.